The rows below give T cell receptor beta chains drawn from one sample of a study of blood T cell repertoires in COVID-19. Method: immunoSEQ multiplex PCR; TCRdb's copy keeps in-frame clones and lacks some. The sample lists about 290,000 clones; more than 85% were seen once. Sequencing used peripheral blood. All receptors derive from a man in his forties with acute or convalescent COVID-19. Each CDR3 is given with its conserved first and last residue. A D gene is named only where the DNA matches it firmly. Size tells how often a clone was seen (once, few, many) or the class of an expanded clone, and some rows leave it out.

CDR3	DNA	D	V	J	size
CASSTPGEPTLNTEAFF	TGTGCCAGTAGTACCCCGGGAGAACCTACTTTGAACACTGAAGCTTTCTTT	-	TRBV19	TRBJ1-1	-
CASSSGTGGFFGTIYF	TGTGCCAGCAGTTCTGGGACAGGGGGCTTCTTTGGCACCATATATTTT	TRBD1	TRBV6-6	TRBJ1-3	-
CASSLESLAGGREQYF	TGCGCCAGCAGCTTGGAAAGTCTAGCGGGGGGGCGCGAGCAGTACTTC	TRBD2	TRBV5-1	TRBJ2-7	-
CASSLATAIYEQYF	TGTGCCAGCAGCTTAGCCACAGCTATTTACGAGCAGTACTTC	-	TRBV7-8	TRBJ2-7	-
CASSEFGQRNTGELFF	TGCGCCAGCAGTGAGTTTGGACAGAGGAACACCGGGGAGCTGTTTTTT	-	TRBV10-1	TRBJ2-2	-
CASSERRDQPQHF	TGTGCCAGCAGTGAACGCCGAGATCAGCCCCAGCATTTT	-	TRBV2	TRBJ1-5	-
CASSEYSLLNNSPLHF	TGTGCCAGCAGTGAGTACAGCCTCTTAAATAATTCACCCCTCCACTTT	-	TRBV2	TRBJ1-6	-
CAISRQGANSPLHF	TGTGCCATCAGTAGACAGGGGGCGAATTCACCCCTCCACTTT	TRBD1	TRBV10-3	TRBJ1-6	once
CASSPQNPGEGVYEQYF	TGTGCCAGCAGCCCCCAAAACCCGGGGGAGGGGGTATACGAGCAGTACTTC	-	TRBV11-2	TRBJ2-7	-
CASSYVPGGLGNTIYF	TGTGCCAGCAGTTACGTACCCGGGGGGCTAGGAAACACCATATATTTT	-	TRBV6-6	TRBJ1-3	-
CASSLDGNSGANVLTF	TGCGCCAGCAGCTTGGACGGGAACTCTGGGGCCAACGTCCTGACTTTC	-	TRBV5-1	TRBJ2-6	-
CASSELSGGVGYEQYF	TGTGCCAGCAGTGAATTATCAGGAGGGGTAGGCTACGAGCAGTACTTC	-	TRBV6-1	TRBJ2-7	-
CASRPPAGRKQPQHF	TGTGCCAGCAGGCCGCCAGCGGGAAGGAAACAGCCCCAGCATTTT	-	TRBV6-5	TRBJ1-5	-
CASSDASPVHF	TGTGCCAGCAGTGATGCTTCGCCGGTTCATTTT	-	TRBV2	TRBJ1-5	-
CAISESSANEKLFF	TGTGCCATCAGTGAGTCTAGCGCTAATGAAAAACTGTTTTTT	-	TRBV10-3	TRBJ1-4	-
CASSQNTPNTEAFF	TGTGCCAGCAGCCAGAATACACCGAACACTGAAGCTTTCTTT	-	TRBV4-2	TRBJ1-1	once
CASSDSGTGRREQYF	TGTGCCAGCAGTGATTCCGGGACAGGGCGTAGAGAGCAGTACTTC	TRBD1	TRBV6-1	TRBJ2-7	-
CATSDQGTASGDTQYF	TGTGCCACCAGTGACCAGGGGACAGCCTCAGGGGATACGCAGTATTTT	TRBD1	TRBV24-1	TRBJ2-3	-
CASGITGHSGNTIYF	TGTGCCAGCGGAATAACAGGGCACTCTGGAAACACCATATATTTT	-	TRBV3-1/TRBV3-2	TRBJ1-3	-
CSVGKGMTDTQYF	TGCAGCGTTGGGAAGGGGATGACAGATACGCAGTATTTT	-	TRBV29-1	TRBJ2-3	-
CASSLGPVQGQNSPLHF	TGTGCCAGCAGCTTAGGCCCGGTACAGGGGCAGAATTCACCCCTCCACTTT	TRBD1	TRBV13	TRBJ1-6	-
CATLPGSREKLFF	TGCGCCACCCTACCGGGAAGCCGTGAAAAACTGTTTTTT	-	TRBV10-2	TRBJ1-4	few
CASSTFPDRMAKNIQYF	TGTGCCAGCAGTACCTTCCCCGACAGGATGGCCAAAAACATTCAGTACTTC	-	TRBV6-2/TRBV6-3	TRBJ2-4	-
CASSQDLSGNTIYF	TGTGCCAGCAGCCAAGATTTATCTGGAAACACCATATATTTT	-	TRBV3-1/TRBV3-2	TRBJ1-3	-
CATSRDRQGRGGYTF	TGTGCCACCAGCAGAGATCGGCAGGGGCGAGGTGGCTACACCTTC	-	TRBV15	TRBJ1-2	-
CASSRLRPGRENEKLFF	TGTGCCAGCAGCCGACTCCGTCCGGGCAGGGAAAATGAAAAACTGTTTTTT	-	TRBV7-9	TRBJ1-4	-
CASSSLGEIYGYTF	TGTGCCAGCAGCTCGTTAGGGGAAATCTATGGCTACACCTTC	-	TRBV5-6	TRBJ1-2	-
CASSPLDRGNQPQHF	TGTGCCAGCAGTCCCCTAGACAGGGGCAATCAGCCCCAGCATTTT	TRBD1	TRBV27	TRBJ1-5	-
CASIQRTGSSPLHF	TGTGCCAGCATCCAGCGGACAGGGTCTTCACCCCTCCACTTT	TRBD1	TRBV2	TRBJ1-6	once